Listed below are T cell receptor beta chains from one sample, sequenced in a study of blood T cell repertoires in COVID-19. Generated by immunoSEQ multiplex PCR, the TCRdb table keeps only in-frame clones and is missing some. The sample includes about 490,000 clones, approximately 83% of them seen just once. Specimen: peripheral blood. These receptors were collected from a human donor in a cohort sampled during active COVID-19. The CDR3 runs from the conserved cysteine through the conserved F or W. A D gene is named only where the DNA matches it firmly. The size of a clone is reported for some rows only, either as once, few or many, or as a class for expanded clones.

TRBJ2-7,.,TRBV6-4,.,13,TGTGCCAGCAGTGAGGCCCGGGACACCGAGCAGTACTTC,CASSEARDTEQYF
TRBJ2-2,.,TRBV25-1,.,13,TGTGCCAGCAGTGCAGGGAGGTCCGGGGAGCTGTTTTTT,CASSAGRSGELFF
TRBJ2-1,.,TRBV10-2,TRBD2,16,TGCGCCAGCAGTGACAAAGCGGGAGGGCATCTCAATGAGCAGTTCTTC,CASSDKAGGHLNEQFF
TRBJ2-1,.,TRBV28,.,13,TGTGCCAGCAGTCCGACTATCTACAATGAGCAGTTCTTC,CASSPTIYNEQFF
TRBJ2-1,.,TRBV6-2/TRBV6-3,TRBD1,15,TGTGCCAGCAGCCCAGGACAGGGGGCTTACAATGAGCAGTTCTTC,CASSPGQGAYNEQFF
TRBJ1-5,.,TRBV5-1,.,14,TGCGCCAGCAGCTTGGGGCGGGGAAATCAGCCCCAGCATTTT,CASSLGRGNQPQHF
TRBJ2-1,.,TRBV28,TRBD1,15,TGTGCCAGCAACACCGGGACAGGGGGTCACAATGAGCAGTTCTTC,CASNTGTGGHNEQFF
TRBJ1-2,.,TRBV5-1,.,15,TGCGCCAGCAGAGTAGGGGCCGGATCGGACTATGGCTACACCTTC,CASRVGAGSDYGYTF
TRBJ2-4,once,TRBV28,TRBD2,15,TGTGCCAGCAGTTTAGGCCGGGAGGGGCGGAACATTCAGTACTTC,CASSLGREGRNIQYF
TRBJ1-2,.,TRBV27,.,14,TGTGCCAGCAGTTCACTTGGACGGGGCTATGGCTACACCTTC,CASSSLGRGYGYTF
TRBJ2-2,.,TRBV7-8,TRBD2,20,TGTGCCAGCAGCTTCACTTCTGCGGGAGGGCCTGGTTTTTCGGCCGGGGAGCTGTTTTTT,CASSFTSAGGPGFSAGELFF
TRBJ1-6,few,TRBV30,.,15,TGTGCCTGGAGTTTGAAAACCGGGGATAATTCACCCCTCCACTTT,CAWSLKTGDNSPLHF
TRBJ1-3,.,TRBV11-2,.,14,TGTGCCAGCCGTAAGACAGTGAAAGGAAACACCATATATTTT,CASRKTVKGNTIYF
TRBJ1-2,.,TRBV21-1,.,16,TGTGCCAGCAGCTCTTGGGGGAGGCCTCCGGGATATGGCTACACCTTC,CASSSWGRPPGYGYTF
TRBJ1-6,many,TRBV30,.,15,TGTGCCTGGAGTGCGGTGGGGGGATATAATTCACCCCTCCACTTT,CAWSAVGGYNSPLHF
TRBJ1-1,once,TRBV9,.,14,TGTGCCAGCAGTGGACGGAGGAAGAGCACTGAAGCTTTCTTT,CASSGRRKSTEAFF
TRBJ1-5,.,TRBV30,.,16,TGTGCCTGGAGTTATAGGCTGGGGGCCGGCAATCAGCCCCAGCATTTT,CAWSYRLGAGNQPQHF
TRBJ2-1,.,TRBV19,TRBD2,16,TGTGCCAGTAGTATCCGATTACTAGCGGGAGGTATTGAGCAGTTCTTC,CASSIRLLAGGIEQFF
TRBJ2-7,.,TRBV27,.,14,TGTGCCAGCAGTTTAAGGGGACAAGGCTACGAGCAGTACTTC,CASSLRGQGYEQYF
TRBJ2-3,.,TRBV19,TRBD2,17,TGTGCCAGCGCCCCGGGACTAGCGGGATTCGGCGCAGATACGCAGTATTTT,CASAPGLAGFGADTQYF
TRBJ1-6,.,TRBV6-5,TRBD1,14,TGTGCCAGCAGGAGGGACAGGGCTAATTCACCCCTCCACTTT,CASRRDRANSPLHF
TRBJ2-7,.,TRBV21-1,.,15,TGTGCCAGCAGCCCACTAGCGGGAGGGCCTTACGAGCAGTACTTC,CASSPLAGGPYEQYF
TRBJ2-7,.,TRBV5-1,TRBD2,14,TGCGCCAGCAGCTCCGGGACTAGTTTCTACGAGCAGTACTTC,CASSSGTSFYEQYF
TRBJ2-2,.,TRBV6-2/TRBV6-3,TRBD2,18,TGTGCCAGCAGTTACCCCGAGGGCCTAGCGGATGGTGTCGGGGAGCTGTTTTTT,CASSYPEGLADGVGELFF
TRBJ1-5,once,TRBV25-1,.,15,TGTGCCAGCAGTCCGGGACTCCCTAGCAATCAGCCCCAGCATTTT,CASSPGLPSNQPQHF
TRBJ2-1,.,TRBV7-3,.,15,TGTGCCAGCAGCTTGCATGCCGGCTCCTACAATGAGCAGTTCTTC,CASSLHAGSYNEQFF
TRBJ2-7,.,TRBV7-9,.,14,TGTGCCAGCAGCTTTGGAGGGGGCGACTACGAGCAGTACTTC,CASSFGGGDYEQYF
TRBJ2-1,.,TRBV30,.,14,TGTGCCTGGAGGAGGACATCAACGGTCAATGAGCAGTTCTTC,CAWRRTSTVNEQFF
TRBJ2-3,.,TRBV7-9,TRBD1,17,TGTGCCAGCAGCTTTACTACAGGGGGTTGGGGCACAGATACGCAGTATTTT,CASSFTTGGWGTDTQYF
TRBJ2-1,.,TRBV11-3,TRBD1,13,TGTGCCAGCAGCGTGGGACAGTACAATGAGCAGTTCTTC,CASSVGQYNEQFF
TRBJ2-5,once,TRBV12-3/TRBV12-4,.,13,TGTGCCAGCACCACGGCAGCACGAGGGACCCAGTACTTC,CASTTAARGTQYF
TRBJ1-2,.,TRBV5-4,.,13,TGTGCCAGCGACGACAACACGTGGGTCAGCTACACCTTC,CASDDNTWVSYTF
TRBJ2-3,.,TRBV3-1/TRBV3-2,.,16,TGTGCCAGCAGCCAACCCGGGAAAGGTAGCACAGATACGCAGTATTTT,CASSQPGKGSTDTQYF
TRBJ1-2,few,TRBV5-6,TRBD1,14,TGTGCCAGCAGCCGGACAGGCCTCGGGGTTGGCTACACCTTC,CASSRTGLGVGYTF
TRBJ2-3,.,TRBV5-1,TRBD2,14,TGCGCCAGCAGCACGGGACTAATACAGGATACGCAGTATTTT,CASSTGLIQDTQYF
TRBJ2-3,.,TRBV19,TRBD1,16,TGTGCCAGTAGTATGGGAAGGGACAGGGGGCGAGATACGCAGTATTTT,CASSMGRDRGRDTQYF
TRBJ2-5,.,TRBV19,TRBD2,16,TGTGCCAGTAGTTCAGGACTAGCGGGAGGTGGAGAGACCCAGTACTTC,CASSSGLAGGGETQYF
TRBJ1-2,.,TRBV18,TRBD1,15,TGTGCCAGCTCGCCTTTAGACAGGGGGATCTATGGCTACACCTTC,CASSPLDRGIYGYTF
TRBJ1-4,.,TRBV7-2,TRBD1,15,TGTGCCAGCAGCTTTATGGGACAGGGGGGTGAAAAACTGTTTTTT,CASSFMGQGGEKLFF
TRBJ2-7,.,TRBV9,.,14,TGTGCCAGCAGCGTAGGAGACAGCTCCTACGAGCAGTACTTC,CASSVGDSSYEQYF
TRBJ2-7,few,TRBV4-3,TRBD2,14,TGCGCCAGCAGCGCGTTGCAGCGGGAGTCCGAGCAGTACTTC,CASSALQRESEQYF
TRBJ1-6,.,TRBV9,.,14,TGTGCCAGCAGCGTCGGTCTGGTTAATTCACCCCTCCACTTT,CASSVGLVNSPLHF
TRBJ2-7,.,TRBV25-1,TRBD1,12,TGTGCCAGCAGCAGGGGGAGCTACGAGCAGTACTTC,CASSRGSYEQYF
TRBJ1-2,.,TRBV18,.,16,TGTGCCAGCTCACCCTCCCGGGAAAACCCTAACTATGGCTACACCTTC,CASSPSRENPNYGYTF
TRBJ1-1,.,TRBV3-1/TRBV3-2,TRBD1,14,TGTGCCAGCAGCCTCCGGACAGGGGGGACTGAAGCTTTCTTT,CASSLRTGGTEAFF
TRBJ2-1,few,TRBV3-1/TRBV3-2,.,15,TGTGCCAGCAGCCAAGCTAGGCTTTCTGTGAATGAGCAGTTCTTC,CASSQARLSVNEQFF
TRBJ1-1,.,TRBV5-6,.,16,TGTGCCAGCAGCTCTCAATCACAGGGTGATTTCCCTGAAGCTTTCTTT,CASSSQSQGDFPEAFF
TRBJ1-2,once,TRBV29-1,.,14,TGCAGCGTCGTAGGGGGGGAGGTTGCAGGCGGCTACACCTTC,CSVVGGEVAGGYTF